This T cell receptor (beta chain) is drawn from a study of identical twins (dated by TCRdb to the mid-2010s). Background for the entire study: To test whether fetal clonotypes persist, this study deep-sequenced TCR alpha and beta repertoires from monozygotic twins, from unrelated adults of various ages, and from cord blood. To rule out contamination, replicate twin experiments were performed at different times with different library preparation protocols.

Every donor was a healthy Caucasian. The twin cohort consisted of three pairs of female monozygotic twins, all aged about 18 to 29 years. Peripheral blood mononuclear cells were used as the source from which RNA for TCR libraries was isolated. This clonotype has just a few counts. It lacks a known antigen. No much larger clonotype is one base removed from it; base qualities were not supplied. Libraries were prepared through 5' RACE. The sample was run on an Illumina HiSeq 2000. Template switching introduced a universal primer binding site; the final cDNA contained a unique molecular identifier, enabling accurate counting of TCR cDNA molecules. Specific primers in the conserved constant-segment region were used to synthesize first-strand cDNA for the TCR alpha and beta chains. To control for contamination, every cDNA library was double barcoded, receiving both a SMART-Mk sample barcode and Illumina barcodes. TruSeq adapter sequences and Illumina sample barcodes were added in two successive PCR steps. The TCR alpha and beta cDNA libraries were sequenced on the Illumina HiSeq platform using custom primers. The paper's processing steps were these. Raw reads were processed with MiGEC to extract unique molecular identifiers, and MiXCR was used to determine CDR3 positions. Recombination models were inferred per individual with the repgenHMM and IGoR tools using an EM algorithm. The tcR package in R was used for shared clonotype analysis, with sharing normalized by the product of cloneset sizes. To study raw recombination free of thymic and clonal selection effects, out-of-frame nonproductive sequences were analyzed. TCRdb trimmed public reads at Q25 via fastp, called clones via MiXCR and kept in-frame beta chains. Identical CDR3 proteins give one entry, which carries the most common genes and DNA. TCRdb, rather than the study authors, made the V and J calls. The sample yields about 920,000 distinct CDR3 sequences; more than 9% were counted once. The top ten hold around 1.6% of the sample.

Overall study outcomes, separate from this receptor: Invariant T cells such as MAIT and iNKT could partly confound zero-insertion analyses, though diverse VJ usage argued against this for most clonotypes. In monozygotic twins, recombination models systematically underestimated out-of-frame TCR alpha sharing, but the models matched the sharing seen between unrelated individuals. Out-of-frame TCR alpha sequences shared between twins showed an excess of low generation-probability sequences compared with coincidental sharing between unrelated individuals. Abundant cord blood beta clonotypes carried fewer insertions; young adult naive repertoires showed a weaker similar trend, while memory repertoires showed none. Because the same donors could not be followed over many years, conclusions were based on cross-sectional statistical analysis. The excess sharing between twins in beta out-of-frame sequences was weaker because fewer shared sequences reduced the signal-to-noise ratio.

These data also formed part of another study, on yellow fever vaccine responses in identical twins. Per the second study: The authors reported that the T cell response to vaccination in identical twins appeared partly convergent and partly personalized. In the study, vaccine-responding T cell clones were precisely tracked in identical twins.

This clonotype was sampled from a woman in her late teens or twenties in good health. The sample comprised PBMCs.

The encoded CDR3 is CASSSPRDYDMDEQFF. The bases are TGTGCCAGCAGTTCCCCCCGGGACTACGATATGGATGAGCAGTTCTTC. The sequence joins TRBV27 to TRBJ2-1; the central 7 bases match TRBD2. Its CDR3 holds 16 amino acids, cysteine through phenylalanine. Only the CDR3 part of the read is kept: 48 bases, read in frame from the first base. The germline V gene (reference sequence) supplies CDR1 MNHEY and CDR2 SMNVEV. Trimming takes 4 bases off V and 8 bases off J; junction bases not matched to a gene: 14.